One and the same sample provided the 20 T cell receptor beta chains below, sequenced in a study of T cell responses to AZD1222 COVID-19 vaccine. Method: immunoSEQ multiplex PCR; TCRdb's copy keeps in-frame clones and lacks some. The sample includes roughly 150,000 clones, 88% of them seen just once. This material consisted of peripheral blood, taken on day 0 of MenACWY control vaccination. The receptors come from an adult in good health.

A single count supports this clone. The chain recombines TRBV30 with TRBJ1-1; D gene ambiguous. Germline lookup yields CDR1 GTSNPN and CDR2 SVGIG (reference sequence). This CDR3 is 13 amino acids long. Trimming left V 3 bases short and J 1 base short, with 9 bases between. CDR3 DNA: TGTGCCTGGAGACGCATTAGGAACACTGAAGCTTTCTTT. Amino acid sequence: CAWRRIRNTEAFF.

The rearrangement links TRBV3-1 (or the pseudogene TRBV3-2) to TRBJ1-1; D is uncertain. Germline V lookup: CDR1 LGHDT, CDR2 YNNKEL (reference sequence). The ends were cut back, 1 base at V and 7 bases at J, with 7 bases in the middle. The CDR3 loop spans 12 amino acids. The CDR3 coding sequence is TGTGCCAGCAGCCAAGCGAGTCGTGAAGCTTTCTTT. Encoded protein: CASSQASREAFF.

This rearrangement joins TRBV30 to TRBJ2-1, with D unclear. Trimming removed 1 base at V and 0 bases at J, with 1 base between. The CDR3 covers 12 residues. CDR1 is GTSNPN and CDR2 is SVGIG in the germline V gene (reference sequence). The CDR3 region has the DNA TGTGCCTGGAGTGACTCCTACAATGAGCAGTTCTTC. Its translation: CAWSDSYNEQFF.

V is TRBV10-3 and J is TRBJ2-2; 10 bases are a match to TRBD2. V lost 2 bases, J lost 7 bases, and 4 bases stayed unmatched. CDR1 is ENHRY and CDR2 is SYGVKD in the germline V gene. The CDR3 runs to 15 residues. CDR3 residues: CAISELAGVFGELFF. CDR3 nucleotide sequence: TGTGCCATCAGTGAGCTAGCGGGAGTCTTCGGGGAGCTGTTTTTT.

Only a few counts were recorded for this clone. This chain joins TRBV5-1 and TRBJ1-1; D is undetermined. V was shortened by 4 bases and J by 1 base, with 11 bases between the two germline ends. This CDR3 contains 14 residues. From germline, CDR1 is SGHRS and CDR2 YFSETQ. Here the CDR3 DNA reads TGCGCCAGCAGCGGGGTATCGAGGAACACTGAAGCTTTCTTT. Translation: CASSGVSRNTEAFF.

The chain employs TRBV28 and TRBJ2-1; 8 bases fit TRBD2. This CDR3 contains 15 residues. Germline V gives CDR1 MDHEN, CDR2 SYDVKM. V lost 5 bases, J lost 8 bases, and 11 bases stayed unmatched. The CDR3 DNA reads TGTGCCAGCAGTGCTGCGGGAGGACAAGGCTATGAGCAGTTCTTC. Its protein product is CASSAAGGQGYEQFF.

V gene TRBV30 combines with J gene TRBJ1-1; no reliable D call. The V gene lost 2 bases and the J gene lost 4 bases, with 8 bases spanning the gap. The CDR3 is 12 amino acids. Looked up from germline, CDR1 is GTSNPN and CDR2 is SVGIG (reference sequence). This CDR3 reads CAWSPDVTEAFF. As DNA, the CDR3 is TGTGCCTGGAGTCCGGACGTCACTGAAGCTTTCTTT.

This chain joins TRBV4-1 and TRBJ2-7; D is uncertain. In germline, CDR1 is MGHRA, CDR2 YSYEKL. This CDR3 is built from 14 residues. Trimming removed 0 bases at V and 5 bases at J, with 11 bases between. CDR3 sequence (DNA): TGCGCCAGCAGCCAAGATCCCTCCCTAGACGAGCAGTACTTC. Its protein is CASSQDPSLDEQYF.

Concerning this clone itself: Other DNA sequences of this sample code for an identical CDR3. The chain couples TRBV6-2 or TRBV6-3 to TRBJ2-7, with a tentative D call TRBD1 (5 bases). The CDR3 is 14 amino acids. Germline CDR1 is MNHEY and CDR2 is SVGEGT. Trimming pared 0 bases from V and 1 base from J, leaving 7 bases between. In nucleotides, the CDR3 is TGTGCCAGCAGTTACTCACAGGTTTCCTACGAGCAGTACTTC. The encoded protein is CASSYSQVSYEQYF.

The rearrangement joins TRBV9 to TRBJ2-7; 7 positions agree with TRBD1. Germline CDR1 SGDLS, CDR2 YYNGEE. The ends lost 4 bases at V and 1 base at J; junction bases unmatched: 5. CDR3 length: 14 residues. CDR3 nucleotide sequence: TGTGCCAGCAGCCCGGGACAGCCTTCCTACGAGCAGTACTTC. It encodes CASSPGQPSYEQYF. The entire variable domain, with the rest obtained from reference TRBV9 and TRBJ2-7, is as follows: DSGVTQTPKHLITATGQRVTLRCSPRSGDLSVYWYQQSLDQGLQFLIQYYNGEERAKGNILERFSAQQFPDLHSELNLSSLELGDSALYFCASSPGQPSYEQYFGPGTRLTVT.

The chain joins TRBV18 to TRBJ2-7; TRBD2 agrees at 7 bases. The CDR3 contains 16 residues. The V and J ends lost 0 bases and 4 bases, in that order; junction bases with no gene match: 9. Germline V gene lookup returns CDR1 KGHSH and CDR2 LQKENI. Written as DNA, the CDR3 is TGTGCCAGCTCACCACCCCGGCGGGAGAGAGGGTACGAGCAGTACTTC. Amino acids: CASSPPRRERGYEQYF.

The gene calls are TRBV18 and TRBJ1-2, with 8 bases lining up with TRBD1. Germline CDR1 is KGHSH and CDR2 is LQKENI. This CDR3 spans 18 amino acids. J lost 7 bases, V lost 1 base, and 17 bases had no gene match. CDR3 sequence (DNA): TGTGCCAGCTCACCACGAGCAGACAGGGGAACATCAACTGGTGGCTACACCTTC. It is translated as CASSPRADRGTSTGGYTF.

This rearrangement joins TRBV3-1 (or the pseudogene TRBV3-2) to TRBJ1-5; possibly TRBD1 for D (6 bases). CDR3 length: 14 amino acids. Trimming removed 3 bases from V and 7 bases from J, with 13 bases in between. Germline values: CDR1 LGHDT, CDR2 YNNKEL (reference sequence). This chain's CDR3 is CASSHGSRGQPQHF. The CDR3, as DNA: TGTGCCAGCAGCCATGGGAGCAGGGGACAGCCCCAGCATTTT.

The rearrangement links TRBV11-3 to TRBJ2-1; 8 nucleotides match TRBD1. The CDR3 contains 15 residues. Per germline, CDR1 SGHNT and CDR2 YENEEA. J lost 0 bases, V lost 3 bases, and 1 base had no gene match. Here the CDR3 DNA reads TGTGCCAGCAGCTTCGGACAGGGCTCCTACAATGAGCAGTTCTTC. Its translation: CASSFGQGSYNEQFF.

This chain joins TRBV5-1 and TRBJ1-1; D is perhaps TRBD1 (6 bases). CDR1 and CDR2 (germline): SGHRS, YFSETQ. V dropped 6 bases and J dropped 0 bases, with 9 bases sitting between them. CDR3 size: 13 residues. CDR3: CASIYRVNTEAFF. For the CDR3, the DNA is TGCGCCAGCATTTACAGGGTGAACACTGAAGCTTTCTTT.

The rearrangement joins TRBV5-1 to TRBJ2-2, with TRBD1 as a possible D gene (5 bases). The germline V gene has CDR1 SGHRS and CDR2 YFSETQ. The CDR3 runs to 16 residues. V was trimmed by 3 bases and J by 3 bases, leaving 15 bases between them. CDR3: CASSSGRAAHTGELFF. The CDR3 region has the DNA TGCGCCAGCAGCTCGGGCAGGGCCGCACACACCGGGGAGCTGTTTTTT.

The J gene is TRBJ1-1, the V gene TRBV6-5; no firm D call. Germline V gene sequence: CDR1 MNHEY, CDR2 SVGAGI. The CDR3 runs 13 residues. Trimming pared 6 bases from V and 1 base from J, leaving 9 bases between. CDR3 sequence (DNA): TGTGCCAGCAGGGCTGACACGAACACTGAAGCTTTCTTT. Its protein product is CASRADTNTEAFF.

The chain has TRBV19 and TRBJ2-3; 10 bases fit TRBD1. The ends lost 6 bases at V and 2 bases at J; junction bases unmatched: 8. In germline, CDR1 is LNHDA, CDR2 SQIVND (reference sequence). The CDR3 length is 16 residues. DNA of the CDR3: TGTGCCAGTAGCATGTTGGGACAGGGGCCCACAGATACGCAGTATTTT. The encoded protein is CASSMLGQGPTDTQYF.

V is TRBV28 and J is TRBJ1-6; D ambiguous. Germline V CDR1 and CDR2: MDHEN, SYDVKM. The CDR3 covers 12 residues. V was cut by 5 bases and J by 7 bases, with 6 bases left in between. CDR3 in DNA: TGTGCCAGCAGTATGGTAAATTCACCCCTCCACTTT. Translating it yields CASSMVNSPLHF.

The rearrangement links TRBV28 to TRBJ2-1; 8 bases are shared with TRBD1. In germline, CDR1 is MDHEN, CDR2 SYDVKM. V lost 2 bases to trimming and J lost 7 bases; unmatched junction nucleotides: 13. This CDR3 is built from 17 residues. Written as DNA, the CDR3 is TGTGCCAGCAGTTTACGGCGGAGGACAGGGATGGGGAATGAGCAGTTCTTC. It translates to CASSLRRRTGMGNEQFF.